The TCR beta chain under discussion was sequenced for a study of blood T cell repertoires in COVID-19. On the study more broadly: The origin of the acute and convalescent COVID-19 samples was the United States, Italy and Spain. The analysed material was cDNA or gDNA that came from T cells, B-cell-depleted T cells, or PBMCs.

Methods used by the authors: Amplification of reference gene primers provided the estimated nucleated cell counts. Libraries were prepared by immunoSEQ multiplex PCR; TCRdb keeps only in-frame clonotypes and omits some of them. Clonal size and the V and J genes are those of that table, whereas D and trimming came from the DNA. This sample has roughly 290,000 clones, with around 85% found just once. V dropped 3 bases and J dropped 4; count of bases not matched to a gene: 0. The CDR3 has 13 amino acids. The germline gives CDR1 SNHLY, CDR2 FYNNEI. The receptor comes from a woman aged 30 to 39 who had recovered from COVID-19. Sequenced: peripheral blood. The chain is built from TRBV2 and TRBJ1-2, with TRBD1 identical over 9 bases. DNA of the CDR3: TGTGCCAGCAGTGAGGGACAGGGCTATGGCTACACCTTC. It yields the protein CASSEGQGYGYTF. Based on the CDR3 plus reference TRBV2 and TRBJ1-2, the full variable domain is EPEVTQTPSHQVTQMGQEVILRCVPISNHLYFYWYRQILGQKVEFLVSFYNNEISEKSEIFDDQFSVERPDGSNFTLKIRSTKLEDSAMYFCASSEGQGYGYTFGSGTRLTVV.